This TCR beta chain was obtained from a study of early T cells in non-severe SARS-CoV-2 infection. Looking at the study overall: Chains were unpaired, as sequencing was done on bulk RNA from unsorted whole blood.

Unique molecular identifiers were attached to individual cDNA molecules. TCRdb reprocessed the 5' RACE reads via MiXCR and lists one record per CDR3 protein. The sample includes approximately 29,000 distinct CDR3 sequences, approximately 5% of them seen just once. This clonotype was observed at least ten times. Its cognate antigen is unknown. V lost 0 bases to trimming and J lost 4 bases, with 18 bases between them. Per germline, CDR1 SQVTM and CDR2 ANQGSEA. The CDR3 sequence is 17 residues long. Overall study results and limits: VDJdb matches were skewed toward anti-spike CD8 T cell responses.

Sequences were obtained from whole blood. The rearrangement uses TRBV29-1 and TRBJ1-4, with TRBD1 as a possible D gene (6 bases). The clonotype originates from an adult who was a healthcare worker with PCR-confirmed SARS-CoV-2 infection or an uninfected control (not recorded which). Here the CDR3 DNA reads TGCAGCGTTGAAGATCCGATCGAGGGGGGAAATAATGAAAAACTGTTTTTT. Encoded protein: CSVEDPIEGGNNEKLFF.